The TCR beta chain described here comes from a study of shared T cell receptors in the human thymus listed by TCRdb under 2021. Broadly, across the study: The study examined how the human thymus generates shared, self-reactive T-cell receptor alpha chains.

The germline V gene (reference sequence) specifies MNHEY as CDR1 and SMNVEV as CDR2. The CDR3 measures 17 amino acids from cysteine to phenylalanine. The CDR3 DNA has 51 bases and is translated from base 1. Trimming accounts for 5 bases at V and 3 bases at J, while the number of junction bases matched to no gene is 11. Receptors were amplified or captured by the immunoSEQ multiplex PCR assay. In TCRdb, the immuneACCESS table is reduced to in-frame sequences with V and J assigned. These tables do not hold every clone; where another copy was compared, an unresolved V gene accounts for under half, and the others remain unexplained. The sample includes 700,000 to 750,000 clones, with 70% to 90% observed a single time. Jointly, the top ten make up about 0.0098% of the sample. This clone was detected a few times. The antigen this receptor binds is unknown. No much larger clone is present one base from it, and per-base qualities are unavailable.

These data also formed part of another study, on human thymus T cells. That second report states: In Finland, the donors were immunologically healthy infants who were having open corrective cardiac surgery for congenital heart defects. Thymus tissue was collected as surgical resects that were removed during corrective cardiac surgery. Usage of V and J gene segments appeared to be biased in both the thymic and the peripheral blood repertoires. The related research reported highly overlapping thymic TCR repertoires among unrelated individuals. The study described the TCR alpha and beta repertoires in roughly 8 infant thymus samples and a few matching peripheral blood samples. Donor ages ranged from about 6 to 250 days, and the cohort comprised about 6 male and two female infants. Thymocytes were mechanically released from the tissue and were stored as pellets of about 10-30 million cells at -70 degrees C. A QIAsymphony instrument was used to extract genomic DNA from frozen cell pellets. TCRB and TCRAD loci were amplified from a standardized quantity of quality-controlled genomic DNA using the immunoSEQ multiplex PCR assay. Amplicons spanned the V(D)J region at a length sufficient to cover the CDR3 and identify V and J genes. The commercial immunoSEQ service was used to sequence amplicons on an Illumina platform. Corrections for primer bias and sequencing errors followed previously described methods, while TCRAD and TCRB definitions were based on the IMGT database. Repertoires were analysed with immunoSEQ Analyzer 3.0 and VDJTools, covering basic statistics, V/J segment usage, diversity estimates, rarefaction and pairwise overlap. Chao1, ChaoE, Efron-Thisted, Shannon and inverse Simpson indices were used to estimate diversity, which was also estimated on datasets down-sampled to the smallest sample. For repertoire overlap, CDR3 nucleotide sequence, V gene and J gene had to match strictly, and clustering was done by Jaccard-based multidimensional scaling. Thymus samples yielded on average around 800,000 unique TCRB clonotypes, compared with 70,000 to 85,000 from blood samples.

Recombination linked TRBV27 to TRBJ2-7, with 12 central nucleotides matching TRBD2. The TCR sequence derives from a girl in the first two years of life with a congenital heart defect. Donor details come from another sample of the same person, matched by shared clones. Material for sequencing was thymocytes. The CDR3 has the sequence CASSTRTSGASYYEQYF. The DNA sequence is given as TGTGCCAGCAGTACCCGGACTAGCGGGGCCTCCTACTACGAGCAGTACTTC.